The entry below gives a single T cell receptor (beta chain) sequence along with its context. What it recognizes is unknown. PCR was performed using 60 Vbeta and 13 Jbeta primers. Method: immunoSEQ multiplex PCR; TCRdb's copy keeps in-frame clones and lacks some. The sample contains roughly 130,000 clones, roughly four fifths of which appear only once. This entry is derived from a study of cytomegalovirus exposure and HLA in healthy donors. Study-level information: Earlier sequencing of some 190 million T cells yielded nearly 120 million unique TCR beta sequences. General study points: In an earlier analysis, about 87% or about 30%: the productive usage of most TCR beta V segments. Reportedly, fewer N-insertions than the approximately 600-donor mean appeared in an Asian-associated ancestry cluster in a later analysis. Association with HLA alleles at 0.05 false discovery rate was found for approximately 18,000 TCR beta sequences in a later analysis.

The germline V gene has CDR1 PRHDT and CDR2 FYEKMQ (reference sequence). V was trimmed by 0 bases and J by 5 bases, leaving 10 bases between them. The CDR3 totals 14 residues. The sample taken for sequencing was PBMCs. The chain is built from TRBV13 and TRBJ2-5; the D gene is possibly TRBD2 (7 bases). This clonotype was obtained from a woman aged 35 to 49 in good health and CMV-seronegative. CDR3 sequence (DNA): TGTGCCAGCAGCTTAGGAGGGGGGGCGGAGACCCAGTACTTC. Protein sequence: CASSLGGGAETQYF.